The 30 T cell receptor beta chains in this list originate from one sample, sequenced in a study of cytomegalovirus exposure and HLA in healthy donors. This PCR relied on a set of 60 Vbeta primers and 13 Jbeta primers. Profiling relied on immunoSEQ multiplex PCR, and the TCRdb table lists in-frame clones only, not all of them. The table has about 93,000 clones, under 80% seen once. Source material: PBMCs. All receptors come from a boy younger than 18 in good health and CMV-seronegative.

The chain carries TRBV10-2 and TRBJ1-1; tentative D call: TRBD1 (5 bases). Per germline, CDR1 WSHSY and CDR2 SAAADI. Trimming removed 3 bases from V and 0 bases from J, with 8 bases in between. This CDR3 is 14 amino acids long. The CDR3 is CASSDYRMNTEAFF. The CDR3 DNA reads TGCGCCAGCAGTGATTACAGGATGAACACTGAAGCTTTCTTT.

This chain uses TRBV25-1 with TRBJ1-1, with 7 positions matching TRBD1. The CDR3 has 13 residues. Looked up from germline, CDR1 is MGHDK and CDR2 is SYGVNS. V dropped 7 bases and J dropped 7; count of bases not matched to a gene: 9. CDR3 region: CASTHFRDSEAFF. CDR3 nucleotides: TGTGCCAGCACCCATTTCCGGGACAGTGAAGCTTTCTTT.

The rearrangement joins TRBV6-1 to TRBJ1-5, with D unresolved. This CDR3 has 12 amino acids. The germline V gene encodes CDR1 MNHNS and CDR2 SASEGT. V lost 5 bases to trimming and J lost 4 bases, with 6 bases between them. The CDR3 DNA reads TGTGCCAGCAGTCCGGGAAATCAGCCCCAGCATTTT. It encodes CASSPGNQPQHF.

This clone was recorded a few times. The chain is built from TRBV9 and TRBJ2-1; 10 bases are shared with TRBD2. V lost 2 bases and J lost 7; bases outside the gene matches: 6. CDR1 is SGDLS, CDR2 YYNGEE, per germline. The length of the CDR3 is 15 residues. The CDR3: CASSVTSGTRNEQFF. CDR3 DNA sequence: TGTGCCAGCAGCGTTACTAGCGGGACAAGGAATGAGCAGTTCTTC.

The V and J genes are TRBV29-1 and TRBJ2-2; TRBD1 might be the D (5 bases). This CDR3 spans 13 amino acids. Per the germline V gene, CDR1 is SQVTM and CDR2 is ANQGSEA. V lost 6 bases and J 3 bases, leaving 11 bases between the germline ends. The CDR3 loop is CSVLEGDTGELFF. DNA of the CDR3: TGCAGCGTCCTAGAAGGGGACACCGGGGAGCTGTTTTTT.

This clone has more than one count but fewer than ten. The V gene is TRBV29-1, the J gene TRBJ1-3, with D hard to call. This CDR3 contains 11 residues. CDR1 is SQVTM and CDR2 is ANQGSEA in the germline V gene. V lost 7 bases to trimming and J lost 4 bases, with 8 bases between them. The DNA for the CDR3 is TGCAGCGGGGGAGAGGGAAACACCATATATTTT. Encoded protein: CSGGEGNTIYF.

The rearrangement links TRBV4-1 to TRBJ2-3; 9 positions match TRBD2. Unmatched junction bases numbered 2, after V lost 1 base and J lost 0 bases. CDR1 MGHRA and CDR2 YSYEKL come from the germline V gene. This CDR3 contains 16 residues. The CDR3 nucleotides are TGCGCCAGCAGCCAAGTCGCGGGGGGGAGCACAGATACGCAGTATTTT. Translated, it gives CASSQVAGGSTDTQYF.

The chain uses TRBV7-9 and TRBJ1-5, with D uncertain. Looked up from germline, CDR1 is SEHNR and CDR2 is FQNEAQ (reference sequence). V lost 4 bases, J lost 1 base, and 11 bases lay in between. The CDR3 sequence is 15 residues long. CDR3 bases: TGTGCCAGCAGCTCGGCGGGAACCAGCAATCAGCCCCAGCATTTT. Its translation is CASSSAGTSNQPQHF.

V and J are TRBV5-6 and TRBJ1-5; tentatively, D is TRBD1 (5 bases). Trimming took 1 base from V and 7 from J, leaving 15 bases between them. This CDR3 comprises 15 residues. Germline CDR1 and CDR2: SGHDT and YYEEEE. The CDR3 reads CASSLRGSGQQPQHF. DNA for the CDR3: TGTGCCAGCAGCTTGCGGGGGTCGGGGCAACAGCCCCAGCATTTT.

The V call is TRBV27, the J call TRBJ1-1; D not resolved. Trimming removed 8 bases at V and 0 bases at J, with 16 bases between. CDR3 length: 15 amino acids. Germline assignment: CDR1 MNHEY and CDR2 SMNVEV (reference sequence). In DNA, the CDR3 is TGTGCCAGCTTCCCTTTGAGGACTATGAACACTGAAGCTTTCTTT. Residues: CASFPLRTMNTEAFF.

J is TRBJ2-2 and V is TRBV5-1; D not resolved. Trimming shortened V by 5 bases and J by 6 bases, and 11 bases separated the two germline ends. Germline V gene lookup returns CDR1 SGHRS and CDR2 YFSETQ. This CDR3 contains 13 residues. The CDR3 loop is CASSDPRAGELFF. The CDR3 DNA follows: TGCGCCAGCAGTGACCCTCGGGCCGGGGAGCTGTTTTTT.

The V and J genes are TRBV13 and TRBJ1-4, with 9 positions matching TRBD1. Germline values: CDR1 PRHDT, CDR2 FYEKMQ (reference sequence). This CDR3 has 15 residues. Losses at the gene ends were 5 bases for V and 7 bases for J; bases not matched to a gene: 8. CDR3 residues: CASSHTGGGGEKLFF. The CDR3 DNA sequence: TGTGCCAGCAGCCATACAGGGGGCGGCGGTGAAAAACTGTTTTTT. Complete variable domain (other parts from reference TRBV13 and TRBJ1-4): AAGVIQSPRHLIKEKRETATLKCYPIPRHDTVYWYQQGPGQDPQFLISFYEKMQSDKGSIPDRFSAQQFSDYHSELNMSSLELGDSALYFCASSHTGGGGEKLFFGSGTQLSVL.

This clone was counted once. The chain is built from TRBV5-1 and TRBJ1-1, with D possibly matching TRBD1 (6 bases). The CDR3 has 16 residues. The V end lost 2 bases, the J end lost 0 bases, and 14 bases lay between the germline ends. Germline loops: CDR1 SGHRS, CDR2 YFSETQ. The CDR3, as DNA: TGCGCCAGCAGCTTCCGAGGGGGTGGAGTGAACACTGAAGCTTTCTTT. Protein product: CASSFRGGGVNTEAFF.

The V gene is TRBV29-1, the J gene TRBJ1-1; D is uncertain. Between the trimmed V and J ends, which lost 5 bases and 1 base, there was a span of 5 bases. CDR3 length: 11 residues. The V gene's germline CDR1 is SQVTM and CDR2 ANQGSEA. CDR3 bases: TGCAGCGTTAGCCAGAACACTGAAGCTTTCTTT. Amino acids: CSVSQNTEAFF.

The rearrangement joins TRBV2 to TRBJ2-7, with 9 bases that match TRBD1. Germline CDR1 reads SNHLY; CDR2 reads FYNNEI. The CDR3 spans 12 residues. Trimming cost V 8 bases and J 2 bases; bases outside gene matches: 1. CDR3 sequence reads: CASRQGAYEQYF. The CDR3 DNA follows: TGTGCCAGCCGACAGGGGGCCTACGAGCAGTACTTC.

This clone has only one observation. The chain has TRBV7-8 and TRBJ1-5; possibly TRBD1 for D (6 bases). Trimming shortened V by 5 bases and J by 2 bases, and 19 bases separated the two germline ends. Germline CDR1 is SGHVS and CDR2 is FQNEAQ. CDR3 length: 17 residues. The CDR3, as DNA: TGTGCCAGCAGCGCAACGACAGGAGCCTTGGGCAATCAGCCCCAGCATTTT. Residues: CASSATTGALGNQPQHF.

The chain couples TRBV29-1 to TRBJ2-2, with 7 positions matching TRBD1. CDR3 length: 13 amino acids. The V gene end was trimmed by 4 bases and the J gene end by 6 bases; junction bases not matched to a gene: 5. CDR1 and CDR2 (germline): SQVTM, ANQGSEA. The CDR3 protein is CSVGRQGSGELFF. CDR3 DNA: TGCAGCGTTGGACGACAGGGTTCCGGGGAGCTGTTTTTT.

The rearrangement joins TRBV6-5 to TRBJ1-1; 7 nucleotides agree with TRBD1. The V gene's germline CDR1 is MNHEY and CDR2 SVGAGI. CDR3 size: 16 residues. The trim removed 4 bases at V and 0 bases at J, leaving 8 bases unmatched. For the CDR3, the DNA is TGTGCCAGCAGTTTACGACCGGGACAGCTGAACACTGAAGCTTTCTTT. This sequence encodes CASSLRPGQLNTEAFF.

J is TRBJ2-5 and V is TRBV7-9; 7 bases fit TRBD2. Unmatched junction bases numbered 8, after V lost 5 bases and J lost 2 bases. Germline assignment: CDR1 SEHNR and CDR2 FQNEAQ (reference sequence). The CDR3 is 15 residues long. The CDR3 sequence is CASSPWGGEQETQYF. DNA of the CDR3: TGTGCCAGCAGCCCCTGGGGGGGGGAACAAGAGACCCAGTACTTC.

The gene calls are TRBV7-6 and TRBJ2-6; D ambiguous. CDR3 length: 14 residues. The V end was cut by 1 base, the J end by 3 bases, with 4 bases between. Germline assignment: CDR1 SGHVS and CDR2 FNYEAQ. The CDR3 bases are TGTGCCAGCAGCTTAGTCCGTGGGGCCAACGTCCTGACTTTC. Amino acids: CASSLVRGANVLTF.

In this sample, this clone turned up a few times. The chain has TRBV6-4 and TRBJ2-2; the match to TRBD1 covers 7 bases. The ends lost 0 bases at V and 7 bases at J; junction bases unmatched: 8. CDR1 MRHNA and CDR2 SNTAGT come from the germline V gene. CDR3 length: 16 residues. The CDR3 here is CASSDSGQPFLGELFF. CDR3 sequence (DNA): TGTGCCAGCAGTGACTCGGGACAGCCGTTTCTCGGGGAGCTGTTTTTT.

The chain is built from TRBV7-6 and TRBJ1-4, with 7 bases matching TRBD1. The CDR3 covers 16 residues. Germline CDR1 is SGHVS and CDR2 is FNYEAQ. Unmatched junction bases numbered 8, after V lost 5 bases and J lost 2 bases. CDR3 in amino acids: CASSSRQGLTNEKLFF. The CDR3 DNA follows: TGTGCCAGCAGCAGTCGACAGGGCTTGACTAATGAAAAACTGTTTTTT.

This chain uses TRBV25-1 with TRBJ2-2, with D perhaps TRBD1 (5 bases). The CDR3 is 15 residues long. The V end was cut by 6 bases, the J end by 4 bases, with 15 bases between. Germline V CDR1 and CDR2: MGHDK, SYGVNS. The CDR3 nucleotides read TGTGCCAGCAGCCCAAGGGGAAGTCCCACCGGGGAGCTGTTTTTT. Its translation is CASSPRGSPTGELFF. The variable domain in full, completed from reference TRBV25-1 and TRBJ2-2, reads EADIYQTPRYLVIGTGKKITLECSQTMGHDKMYWYQQDPGMELHLIHYSYGVNSTEKGDLSSESTVSRIRTEHFPLTLESARPSHTSQYLCASSPRGSPTGELFFGEGSRLTVL.

J is TRBJ2-7 and V is TRBV4-3; D gene unclear. The V gene lost 2 bases and the J gene lost 0 bases, with 5 bases spanning the gap. Germline V gene lookup returns CDR1 LGHNA and CDR2 YSLEER. The length of the CDR3 is 13 residues. CDR3 nucleotides: TGCGCCAGCAGCCAAACAGCCTCCTACGAGCAGTACTTC. Translating it yields CASSQTASYEQYF.

The rearrangement uses TRBV27 and TRBJ1-5; possibly TRBD1 for D (5 bases). This CDR3 has 14 amino acids. V was trimmed by 0 bases and J by 6 bases, leaving 9 bases between them. Per the germline V gene, CDR1 is MNHEY and CDR2 is SMNVEV (reference sequence). The DNA of the CDR3 is TGTGCCAGCAGTTTATCGACAGTCGGTCAGCCCCAGCATTTT. Its translation: CASSLSTVGQPQHF.

This rearrangement joins TRBV28 to TRBJ2-7, with 8 bases lining up with TRBD1. This CDR3 has 14 residues. The V gene's germline CDR1 is MDHEN and CDR2 SYDVKM. V lost 8 bases, J lost 5 bases, and 11 bases stayed unmatched. The CDR3, as DNA: TGTGCCAGCTTGACGGACAGGGAAGGTAACGAGCAGTACTTC. Translation gives CASLTDREGNEQYF.

The rearrangement links TRBV4-1 to TRBJ1-5; tentative D call: TRBD1 (6 bases). The germline V gene encodes CDR1 MGHRA and CDR2 YSYEKL. Trimming stripped 5 bases from V and 3 bases from J, with 11 bases between. This CDR3 spans 14 amino acids. Here the CDR3 DNA reads TGCGCCAGCAGCTTCGGACAGATCAATCAGCCCCAGCATTTT. Residues: CASSFGQINQPQHF.

Only a few counts were recorded for this clone. The rearrangement links TRBV4-1 to TRBJ1-1, with D uncertain. Per the germline V gene, CDR1 is MGHRA and CDR2 is YSYEKL. This CDR3 is built from 15 residues. V lost 3 bases, J lost 1 base, and 12 bases lay in between. DNA for the CDR3: TGCGCCAGCAGCCATCAACCTAATGGGAACACTGAAGCTTTCTTT. This translates into CASSHQPNGNTEAFF.

The V call is TRBV7-2, the J call TRBJ2-7; 10 nucleotides line up with TRBD2. Germline V gene data show CDR1 as SGHTA and CDR2 as FQGNSA. V lost 1 base to trimming and J lost 4 bases; unmatched junction nucleotides: 4. This CDR3 is 15 amino acids long. CDR3 residues: CASSLGIAGGYEQYF. DNA for the CDR3: TGTGCCAGCAGCTTAGGGATAGCGGGAGGTTACGAGCAGTACTTC.

The V gene is TRBV7-3, the J gene TRBJ2-7; the match to TRBD1 covers 9 bases. V trimming: 5 bases; J trimming: 2 bases; junction bases outside the gene matches: 13. The CDR3 is made up of 17 amino acids. The germline V gene has CDR1 SGHTA and CDR2 FQGTGA. This chain's CDR3 is CASSPSYPGQGPYEQYF. The CDR3 bases are TGTGCCAGCAGCCCCTCTTATCCGGGACAGGGTCCCTACGAGCAGTACTTC.